The present entry profiles one TCR beta chain with its context. The CDR3 has 16 amino acids. Looked up from germline, CDR1 is SGHRS and CDR2 is YFSETQ. The J segment lost 0 bases and the V segment lost 4 bases, leaving 4 bases of the junction unmatched. Methods used by the authors: Amplification of reference gene primers provided the estimated nucleated cell counts. Produced via immunoSEQ multiplex PCR; TCRdb's table is partial and in-frame only. From that table come the V and J calls and clone size; the DNA was used to work out D and trimming. The sample has approximately 270,000 clones, around 90% seen once. The data originate from a study of blood T cell repertoires in COVID-19. Study-wide background: Italy, Spain and the United States were the sources of the convalescent and acute COVID-19 samples.

The clonotype originates from a man aged 50 to 60 with acute or convalescent COVID-19. The chain uses TRBV5-1 and TRBJ1-2, with TRBD1 matching over 12 bases. The sequenced material came from peripheral blood. CDR3 in amino acids: CASSQGQGAANYGYTF. The CDR3 DNA sequence: TGCGCCAGCAGCCAGGGACAGGGGGCTGCTAACTATGGCTACACCTTC.